This is a list of T cell receptor beta chains from one sample in a study of blood T cell repertoires in COVID-19. The method was immunoSEQ multiplex PCR; TCRdb's version includes in-frame clones alone and lacks a portion of them. Of roughly 320,000 clones listed, around 90% are singletons. Source material: peripheral blood. The source is a man in his sixties or seventies with acute or convalescent COVID-19. Both conserved end residues are part of each CDR3. D genes are given only for firm matches. Clone size is stated in some rows and not others, as once, few, many or a class when expanded.

V gene: TRBV5-1
clone size: -
J gene: TRBJ2-7
D gene: TRBD2
CDR3 DNA: TGCGCCAGCAGCGTGAGGACTAGCGGGGGGGCTGGCTCCTACGAGCAGTACTTC
CDR3 protein: CASSVRTSGGAGSYEQYF

V gene: TRBV28
clone size: -
J gene: TRBJ2-2
D gene: -
CDR3 DNA: TGTGCCAGCAGTTTTGAGGGAGTATACCCCGGGGAGCTGTTTTTT
CDR3 protein: CASSFEGVYPGELFF

V gene: TRBV11-2
clone size: -
J gene: TRBJ2-7
D gene: TRBD2
CDR3 DNA: TGTGCCAGCAGTTCGCGACTAGCGGAAATATACGAGCAGTACTTC
CDR3 protein: CASSSRLAEIYEQYF

V gene: TRBV18
clone size: once
J gene: TRBJ2-5
D gene: -
CDR3 DNA: TGTGCCAGCTCACCCGGGATCGATGAGACCCAGTACTTC
CDR3 protein: CASSPGIDETQYF

V gene: TRBV3-1/TRBV3-2
clone size: -
J gene: TRBJ2-5
D gene: -
CDR3 DNA: TGTGCCAGCAGCCCGCAGGGATCCGAGACCCAGTACTTC
CDR3 protein: CASSPQGSETQYF

V gene: TRBV10-3
clone size: once
J gene: TRBJ1-3
D gene: TRBD1
CDR3 DNA: TGTGCCATCAGTGAGACAGGGGCCGGTTTCTCTGGAAACACCATATATTTT
CDR3 protein: CAISETGAGFSGNTIYF

V gene: TRBV7-9
clone size: -
J gene: TRBJ1-5
D gene: -
CDR3 DNA: TGTGCCAGCAGCTCCGGACGGGATGGCAATCAGCCCCAGCATTTT
CDR3 protein: CASSSGRDGNQPQHF

V gene: TRBV6-1
clone size: -
J gene: TRBJ2-1
D gene: -
CDR3 DNA: TGTGCCAGCAGTGAGGCGGGAAGCTCCTACAATGAGCAGTTCTTC
CDR3 protein: CASSEAGSSYNEQFF

V gene: TRBV7-2
clone size: -
J gene: TRBJ2-3
D gene: TRBD2
CDR3 DNA: TGTGCCAGCAGCTTAGTAGCGACTAGCGGGGGGGCGGGGAATACGCAGTATTTT
CDR3 protein: CASSLVATSGGAGNTQYF

V gene: TRBV18
clone size: -
J gene: TRBJ2-7
D gene: -
CDR3 DNA: TGTGCCAGCTCACCCTCCCCGGGGGGCGGCGAGCAGTACTTC
CDR3 protein: CASSPSPGGGEQYF

V gene: TRBV2
clone size: -
J gene: TRBJ2-3
D gene: -
CDR3 DNA: TGTGCCAGCAGGGACGACCGGGACTTCTCCACGGATACGCAGTATTTT
CDR3 protein: CASRDDRDFSTDTQYF

V gene: TRBV6-7
clone size: -
J gene: TRBJ2-5
D gene: TRBD2
CDR3 DNA: TGTGCCAGCAGTAAATATTCGGGACTAGCGGGCCAAGAGACCCAGTACTTC
CDR3 protein: CASSKYSGLAGQETQYF

V gene: TRBV4-1
clone size: -
J gene: TRBJ2-1
D gene: TRBD2
CDR3 DNA: TGCGCCAGCAGCCAAGAATCATCCCCAAGCGGGGGATATTATGAGCAGTTCTTC
CDR3 protein: CASSQESSPSGGYYEQFF

V gene: TRBV15
clone size: once
J gene: TRBJ2-7
D gene: -
CDR3 DNA: TGTGCCACCAGCAGAGACAAGGGGTTCGAGCAGTACTTC
CDR3 protein: CATSRDKGFEQYF

V gene: TRBV19
clone size: once
J gene: TRBJ2-3
D gene: -
CDR3 DNA: TGTGCCAGTAGTCCGGGGTCCTACACAGATACGCAGTATTTT
CDR3 protein: CASSPGSYTDTQYF

V gene: TRBV12-2
clone size: -
J gene: TRBJ1-2
D gene: -
CDR3 DNA: TGTGCAAGTCGCTTAAGGACAGGGGGCGCTTCGAACTATGGCTACACCTTC
CDR3 protein: CASRLRTGGASNYGYTF

V gene: TRBV6-5
clone size: -
J gene: TRBJ2-5
D gene: -
CDR3 DNA: TGTGCCAGCAGCCAAACCTATCCCCAAGAGACCCAGTACTTC
CDR3 protein: CASSQTYPQETQYF

V gene: TRBV5-1
clone size: -
J gene: TRBJ1-2
D gene: -
CDR3 DNA: TGCGCCAGCAGCTGGGGGGGTGGCAGCCCAGGCTATGGCTACACCTTC
CDR3 protein: CASSWGGGSPGYGYTF

V gene: TRBV11-2
clone size: -
J gene: TRBJ2-2
D gene: TRBD1
CDR3 DNA: TGTGCCAGCAGTCCGCAGGGGGCAGGGACCGGGGAGCTGTTTTTT
CDR3 protein: CASSPQGAGTGELFF

V gene: TRBV4-1
clone size: once
J gene: TRBJ2-5
D gene: TRBD2
CDR3 DNA: TGCGCCAGCAGCCAAGACTCCCTAGCGGGGGGCTATGGGGAGACCCAGTACTTC
CDR3 protein: CASSQDSLAGGYGETQYF

V gene: TRBV3-1/TRBV3-2
clone size: -
J gene: TRBJ1-4
D gene: -
CDR3 DNA: TGTGCCAGCAGCCGAGGAGGTGAAAAACTGTTTTTT
CDR3 protein: CASSRGGEKLFF

V gene: TRBV5-5
clone size: -
J gene: TRBJ2-3
D gene: TRBD2
CDR3 DNA: TGTGCCAGCAGCTTGCAACTAGCGGGGGGGAACACAGATACGCAGTATTTT
CDR3 protein: CASSLQLAGGNTDTQYF

V gene: TRBV3-1/TRBV3-2
clone size: -
J gene: TRBJ1-5
D gene: TRBD1
CDR3 DNA: TGTGCCAGCAGCCAGGGTCAGGGGGCCGTGCGGCAGCCCCAGCATTTT
CDR3 protein: CASSQGQGAVRQPQHF

V gene: TRBV11-2
clone size: -
J gene: TRBJ2-7
D gene: TRBD1
CDR3 DNA: TGTGCCAGCAGCCCTCGACAGGGGGTGTATAGCGAGCAGTACTTC
CDR3 protein: CASSPRQGVYSEQYF

V gene: TRBV12-1
clone size: -
J gene: TRBJ2-7
D gene: -
CDR3 DNA: TGTGCCAGCAGCCTGGGACTAGCGGGATCCTACGAGCAGTACTTC
CDR3 protein: CASSLGLAGSYEQYF